A selection of T cell receptor beta chains follows, all from one sample in a study of blood T cell repertoires in COVID-19. Sequencing used immunoSEQ multiplex PCR; TCRdb keeps in-frame clones, though not all of them. The table lists around 200,000 clones, about 90% of them singletons. The material sequenced was peripheral blood. The receptors derive from a woman aged 45-59 years with acute or convalescent COVID-19. The CDR3 runs from the conserved cysteine through the conserved F or W. A D gene is named only where the DNA matches it firmly. The size of a clone is reported for some rows only, either as once, few or many, or as a class for expanded clones.

CDR3 protein	CDR3 DNA	clone size	J gene	V gene	D gene
CASSLLADQPQHF	TGTGCCAGCAGTTTATTGGCGGATCAGCCCCAGCATTTT	once	TRBJ1-5	TRBV27	NA
CASGLAGGRHNEQFF	TGTGCCAGCGGATTAGCGGGAGGGAGGCACAATGAGCAGTTCTTC	NA	TRBJ2-1	TRBV2	TRBD2
CASSNKIAAYGYTF	TGTGCCAGCAGCAATAAAATAGCGGCCTATGGCTACACCTTC	NA	TRBJ1-2	TRBV7-9	NA
CASRSTGNTGELFF	TGTGCCAGTCGAAGTACGGGGAACACCGGGGAGCTGTTTTTT	NA	TRBJ2-2	TRBV19	NA
CASSYKWGADTQYF	TGTGCCAGCAGTTACAAATGGGGAGCAGATACGCAGTATTTT	NA	TRBJ2-3	TRBV6-5	NA
CASSRGLAGAGTQYF	TGTGCCAGTAGCCGGGGACTAGCGGGGGCGGGTACGCAGTATTTT	few	TRBJ2-3	TRBV19	TRBD2
CAIRAASGDNNEQFF	TGTGCCATCAGAGCCGCTAGCGGGGACAACAATGAGCAGTTCTTC	NA	TRBJ2-1	TRBV10-3	TRBD2
CASSPGEETQYF	TGTGCCAGCAGCCCAGGGGAAGAGACCCAGTACTTC	NA	TRBJ2-5	TRBV6-2/TRBV6-3	NA
CASSEGQVYEAFF	TGCGCCAGCAGTGAGGGACAGGTATATGAAGCTTTCTTT	NA	TRBJ1-1	TRBV10-2	TRBD1
CATSDPYINQPQHF	TGTGCCACCAGTGACCCTTACATAAATCAGCCCCAGCATTTT	NA	TRBJ1-5	TRBV24-1	NA
CASSLGTGTGEQYF	TGTGCCAGCAGTTTAGGGACAGGGACGGGGGAGCAGTACTTC	NA	TRBJ2-7	TRBV27	TRBD1
CASRKIGGEGTEAFF	TGTGCCAGCAGGAAAATAGGTGGGGAGGGCACTGAAGCTTTCTTT	NA	TRBJ1-1	TRBV9	NA
CACRDRGGYTF	TGTGCCTGCCGGGACAGGGGGGGGTACACCTTC	NA	TRBJ1-2	TRBV30	TRBD1
CAWSVWGGNEKLFF	TGTGCCTGGAGTGTTTGGGGGGGAAATGAAAAACTGTTTTTT	NA	TRBJ1-4	TRBV30	NA
CASSVGLSSWNEQFF	TGTGCCAGCAGTGTGGGCCTCTCCTCGTGGAATGAGCAGTTCTTC	NA	TRBJ2-1	TRBV2	NA
CASSTTGGGQPQHF	TGTGCCAGTAGTACTACAGGGGGAGGTCAGCCCCAGCATTTT	NA	TRBJ1-5	TRBV19	TRBD1
CASSRGDRGRNEQFF	TGTGCCAGTAGCAGGGGGGACAGGGGGCGCAATGAGCAGTTCTTC	NA	TRBJ2-1	TRBV19	TRBD1
CASSLAGAQSGEQFF	TGTGCCAGCAGCTTAGCGGGGGCGCAGTCAGGTGAGCAGTTCTTC	NA	TRBJ2-1	TRBV7-3	NA
CASSERGTHPSTDTQYF	TGTGCCAGCAGTGAAAGAGGGACTCACCCTAGCACAGATACGCAGTATTTT	NA	TRBJ2-3	TRBV2	NA
CASSLLSQDTEAFF	TGTGCCAGCAGCTTATTGAGTCAGGACACTGAAGCTTTCTTT	NA	TRBJ1-1	TRBV7-9	NA
CASSLGTSGPTGELFF	TGTGCCAGCAGCTTAGGGACTAGCGGTCCCACCGGGGAGCTGTTTTTT	NA	TRBJ2-2	TRBV7-3	TRBD2
CASSGDRGLVGPQHF	TGTGCCAGTAGTGGGGACAGGGGATTGGTAGGGCCCCAGCATTTT	few	TRBJ1-5	TRBV19	TRBD1
CASSPGRGYGYTF	TGTGCCAGCTCACCCGGACGGGGCTATGGCTACACCTTC	NA	TRBJ1-2	TRBV18	NA
CASSLAGGGTEAFF	TGTGCCAGCAGCTTGGCAGGGGGCGGCACTGAAGCTTTCTTT	NA	TRBJ1-1	TRBV5-4	TRBD1